This T cell receptor beta chain came from a study of control samples from healthy donors and cancer patients. TCRdb's table, derived via immunoSEQ multiplex PCR, lists solely in-frame clones and lacks some. The sample contains over 100,000 clones, approximately 90% of which appear only once. There are 14 residues in the CDR3. Trimming took 2 bases from V and 0 from J, leaving 8 bases between them. Germline V lookup: CDR1 GTSNPN, CDR2 SVGIG (reference sequence). The source material was blood. The rearrangement joins TRBV30 to TRBJ1-3, with unresolved D. This clonotype was obtained from a woman aged 45-65 years in good health. The CDR3 is CAWSNASSGNTIYF. For the CDR3, the DNA is TGTGCCTGGAGTAACGCCAGCTCTGGAAACACCATATATTTT. Drawing the rest from reference TRBV30 and TRBJ1-3, the complete variable domain is SQTIHQWPATLVQPVGSPLSLECTVEGTSNPNLYWYRQAAGRGLQLLFYSVGIGQISSEVPQNLSASRPQDRQFILSSKKLLLSDSGFYLCAWSNASSGNTIYFGEGSWLTVV.